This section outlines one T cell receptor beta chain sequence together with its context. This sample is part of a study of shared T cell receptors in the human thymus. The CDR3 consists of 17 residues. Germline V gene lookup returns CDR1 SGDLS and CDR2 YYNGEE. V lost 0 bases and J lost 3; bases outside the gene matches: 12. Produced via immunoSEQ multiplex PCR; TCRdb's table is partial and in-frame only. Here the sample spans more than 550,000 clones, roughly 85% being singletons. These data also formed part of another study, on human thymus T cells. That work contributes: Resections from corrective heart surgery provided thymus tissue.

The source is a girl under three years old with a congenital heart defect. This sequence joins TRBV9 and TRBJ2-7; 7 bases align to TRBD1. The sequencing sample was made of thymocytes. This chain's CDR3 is CASSVGGTGTAIYEQYF. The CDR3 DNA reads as TGTGCCAGCAGCGTAGGTGGTACCGGGACAGCTATCTACGAGCAGTACTTC.